This TCR beta chain was obtained from a study of shared clonotypes between healthy human individuals. Study-level background: Donors consisted of two women and a few men between 18 and 49.

The germline V and J ends were trimmed by 1 base and 0 bases, with 17 bases remaining between them. CDR1 MNHNS and CDR2 SASEGT come from the germline V gene. The CDR3 has 18 amino acids. Assay: immunoSEQ multiplex PCR; the TCRdb copy retains only in-frame clones and omits some. The sample includes 2 million to 2.5 million clones, over 85% of them seen just once. Naive CD45RA+ and memory CD45RA-negative subsets were split from CD4+ cells. Sequenced input: naive CD4+ T cells sorted from blood. Subset: CD45RA+ positively selected. The TCR comes from a man between 18 and 29 years old in good health. The V gene is TRBV6-1, the J gene TRBJ2-3, with D perhaps given as TRBD1 or TRBD2 (5 bases each). The CDR3 sequence: CASSEVLAGTISTDTQYF. The CDR3 nucleotides read TGTGCCAGCAGTGAAGTTCTGGCCGGGACGATTAGCACAGATACGCAGTATTTT.